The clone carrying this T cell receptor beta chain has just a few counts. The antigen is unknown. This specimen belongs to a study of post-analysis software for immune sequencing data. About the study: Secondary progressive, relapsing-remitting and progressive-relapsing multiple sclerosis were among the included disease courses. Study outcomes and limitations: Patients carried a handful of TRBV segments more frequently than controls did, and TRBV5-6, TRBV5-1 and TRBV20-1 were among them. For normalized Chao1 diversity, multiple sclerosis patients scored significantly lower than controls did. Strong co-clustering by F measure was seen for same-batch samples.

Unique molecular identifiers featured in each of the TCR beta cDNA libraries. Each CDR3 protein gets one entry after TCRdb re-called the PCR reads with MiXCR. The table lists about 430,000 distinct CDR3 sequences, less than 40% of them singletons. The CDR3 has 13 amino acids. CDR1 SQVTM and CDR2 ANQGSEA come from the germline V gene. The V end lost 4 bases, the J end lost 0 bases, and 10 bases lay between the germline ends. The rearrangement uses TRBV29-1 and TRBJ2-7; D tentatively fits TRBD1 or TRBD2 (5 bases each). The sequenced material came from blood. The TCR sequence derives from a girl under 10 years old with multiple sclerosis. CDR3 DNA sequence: TGCAGCGTTGGAGGGGCCCTCTCCTACGAGCAGTACTTC. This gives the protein CSVGGALSYEQYF.